This is a list of T cell receptor beta chains from one sample in a study of T cells after yellow fever vaccination. TCRdb called the 5' RACE reads again in MiXCR, with one record for every CDR3 protein. In the table there are approximately 250,000 distinct CDR3 sequences, 3.6% of which are singletons. Source: PBMCs, taken 15 days after the yellow fever booster vaccination. Every receptor here comes from a young man who received the YFV17D yellow fever vaccine. CDR3s include the opening cysteine and the closing phenylalanine or tryptophan. Each record gives: J gene, V gene, D gene, clone size, CDR3 DNA, CDR3 protein. The D gene is left open where the match is weak. The listing skips clone size in some rows; elsewhere it reads once, few, many or a size class.

>TRBJ2-3|TRBV20-1|.|many
TGCAGTGCTAGAGATAGCATAGCCCGCGCAGATACGCAGTATTTT
CSARDSIARADTQYF
>TRBJ1-2|TRBV12-3/TRBV12-4|.|many
TGTGCCAGCAGCCCGACAGTAAGGCGGGACTATGGCTACACCTTC
CASSPTVRRDYGYTF
>TRBJ2-5|TRBV7-2|TRBD2|many
TGTGCCAGCAGCTTAGCGACGAGCGGGGGGCAAGAGACCCAGTACTTC
CASSLATSGGQETQYF
>TRBJ1-5|TRBV6-1|.|.
TGTGCCAGTAGTGGAGGGGAACAGCCCCAGCATTTT
CASSGGEQPQHF
>TRBJ2-5|TRBV28|.|many
TGTGCCAGCAGTTACCCACAGGGGGGGGAGACCCAGTACTTC
CASSYPQGGETQYF
>TRBJ1-6|TRBV5-6|.|many
TGTGCCAGCAGCTTGAGACAGGTCATTCCCCTCCACTTT
CASSLRQVIPLHF
>TRBJ1-6|TRBV3-1|.|many
TGTGCCAGCAGCCAAGCTCCGGGAGGGGAAACACCCCTCCACTTT
CASSQAPGGETPLHF
>TRBJ2-3|TRBV7-3|.|many
TGTGCCAGCAGGGCTAGCGGCACAGATACGCAGTATTTT
CASRASGTDTQYF
>TRBJ2-1|TRBV20-1|.|many
TGCAGCCGGGGGGCCCGGAACAATGAGCAGTTCTTC
CSRGARNNEQFF
>TRBJ2-5|TRBV12-3/TRBV12-4|.|many
TGTGCCAGCAGTTCTCCCCCTGAGGTAGAGACCCAGTACTTC
CASSSPPEVETQYF
>TRBJ2-5|TRBV5-1|TRBD2|many
TGCGCCAGCAGCGTCCACGGACTAGCGGGGGTATCAAGAGAGACCCAGTACTTC
CASSVHGLAGVSRETQYF
>TRBJ2-6|TRBV11-2|.|many
TGTGCCAGCAGCTTACTGGGTTGGAGGGCTGGGGCCAACGTCCTGACTTTC
CASSLLGWRAGANVLTF
>TRBJ1-2|TRBV12-3/TRBV12-4|.|many
TGTGCCAGCAGGAGCCCAGGAGGCGGTGGCTACACCTTC
CASRSPGGGGYTF
>TRBJ2-5|TRBV12-3/TRBV12-4|TRBD2|many
TGTGCCAGCAGTTCAATGGGAGGGGAAGAGACCCAGTACTTC
CASSSMGGEETQYF
>TRBJ1-5|TRBV19|TRBD1|many
TGTGCCAGTAGTCCCCGGACAGGGGCTGGCAATCAGCCCCAGCATTTT
CASSPRTGAGNQPQHF
>TRBJ2-1|TRBV5-4|TRBD2|many
TGTGCCAGCAGCTTGAGGGCGGGGGGGTCCAATGAGCAGTTCTTC
CASSLRAGGSNEQFF
>TRBJ1-2|TRBV29-1|TRBD1|many
TGCAGCGTTCCAACCGGGACAGGGGGCTATGGCTACACCTTC
CSVPTGTGGYGYTF
>TRBJ2-1|TRBV7-2|TRBD2|many
TGTGCCAGCAGCTCACAAAGGGGGCTAGCGGGGTCCCCGTTCTTC
CASSSQRGLAGSPFF
>TRBJ2-3|TRBV7-2|TRBD2|many
TGTGCCAGCAGCTTAGGTAGCGGGGGGGCTCAAGGAACGCAGTATTTT
CASSLGSGGAQGTQYF
>TRBJ1-6|TRBV9|.|many
TGTGCCAGCAGCGTCAATTCACCCCTCCACTTT
CASSVNSPLHF
>TRBJ2-1|TRBV18|TRBD2|many
TGTGCCAGCTCACCGCAGGGAGGGCAGCAGTTCTTC
CASSPQGGQQFF